The clone carrying this TCR beta chain showed up just a few times. What it recognizes is unknown. These data are taken from a study of spatial heterogeneity in lung cancer. Study at large: The study consistently detected more beta-chain than alpha-chain sequences. Unique TCR and UMI combinations averaged more than ten appearances each in raw reads. Study-level findings and limits: Ubiquitous expanded tumor TCRs appeared in blood more at resection than follow-up.

The CDR3 runs 13 residues. Per germline, CDR1 SQVTM and CDR2 ANQGSEA. The V end lost 1 base, the J end lost 8 bases, and 11 bases lay between the germline ends. A unique molecular identifier was carried by every single TCR cDNA molecule. TCRdb recomputed calls from the 5' RACE reads with MiXCR, one row per CDR3 protein. Of about 44,000 distinct CDR3 sequences listed, about an eighth are singletons. Time point defined: sample taken at primary tumor resection. Whole RNA came from tumor, nontumor lung or frozen PBMC and was sequenced without being sorted. The TCR was taken from a male donor with early-stage non-small cell lung cancer. The chain joins TRBV29-1 to TRBJ1-4; D is unclear. Sample: PBMCs, taken at surgery. CDR3 sequence reads: CSVEAFTEEKLFF. The CDR3, as DNA: TGCAGCGTTGAAGCTTTTACAGAAGAAAAACTGTTTTTT.